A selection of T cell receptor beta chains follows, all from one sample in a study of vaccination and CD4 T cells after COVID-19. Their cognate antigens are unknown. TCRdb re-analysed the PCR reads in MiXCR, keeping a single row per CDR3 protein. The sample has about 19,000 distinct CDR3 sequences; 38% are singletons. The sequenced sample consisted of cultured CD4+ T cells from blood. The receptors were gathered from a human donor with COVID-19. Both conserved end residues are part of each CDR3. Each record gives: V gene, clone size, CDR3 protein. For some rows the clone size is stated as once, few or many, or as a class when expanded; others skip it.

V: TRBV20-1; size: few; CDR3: CSATSLNTEAFF
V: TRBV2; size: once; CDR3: CASGLGGETQYF
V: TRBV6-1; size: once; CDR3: CASSGQGNEQFF
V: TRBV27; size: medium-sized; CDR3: CASSLNRDTRPSPLHF
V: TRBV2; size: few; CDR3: CASSERQGFRDGYTF
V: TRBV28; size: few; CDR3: CANSKQGGKEGYTF
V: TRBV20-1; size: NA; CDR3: CSARGVWGKNTEAFF
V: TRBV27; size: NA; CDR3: CASSPFLSSTGELFF
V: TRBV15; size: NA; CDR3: CATSREESGDTQYF
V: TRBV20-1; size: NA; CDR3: CSAQGDRGLGGHNEQFF
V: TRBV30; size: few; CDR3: CAWTSRDTEAFF